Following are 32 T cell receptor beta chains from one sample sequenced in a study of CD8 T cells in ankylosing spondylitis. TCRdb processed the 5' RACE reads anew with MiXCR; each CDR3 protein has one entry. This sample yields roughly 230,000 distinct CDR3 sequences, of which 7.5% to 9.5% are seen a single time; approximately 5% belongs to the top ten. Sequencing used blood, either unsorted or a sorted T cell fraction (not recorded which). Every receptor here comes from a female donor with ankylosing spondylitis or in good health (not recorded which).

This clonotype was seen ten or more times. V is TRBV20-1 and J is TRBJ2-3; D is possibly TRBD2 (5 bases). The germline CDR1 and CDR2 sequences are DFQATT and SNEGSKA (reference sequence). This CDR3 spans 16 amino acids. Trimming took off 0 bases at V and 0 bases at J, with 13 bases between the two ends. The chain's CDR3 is CSARDSMRASTDTQYF. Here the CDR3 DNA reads TGCAGTGCTAGAGATTCGATGCGGGCTAGCACAGATACGCAGTATTTT.

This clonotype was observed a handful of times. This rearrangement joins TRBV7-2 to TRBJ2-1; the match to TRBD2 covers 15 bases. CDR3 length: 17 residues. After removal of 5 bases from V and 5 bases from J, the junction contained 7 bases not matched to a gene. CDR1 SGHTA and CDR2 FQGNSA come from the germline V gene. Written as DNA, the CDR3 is TGTGCCAGCAGCATGGGACTAGCGGGAGGAGGAAACAATGAGCAGTTCTTC. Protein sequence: CASSMGLAGGGNNEQFF.

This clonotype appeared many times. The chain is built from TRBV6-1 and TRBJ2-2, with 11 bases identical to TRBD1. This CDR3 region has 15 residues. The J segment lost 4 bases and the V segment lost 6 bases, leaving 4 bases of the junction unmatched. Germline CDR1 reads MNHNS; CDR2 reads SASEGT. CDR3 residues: CASRGQGGRTGELFF. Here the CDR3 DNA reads TGTGCCAGCAGGGGACAGGGGGGACGCACCGGGGAGCTGTTTTTT.

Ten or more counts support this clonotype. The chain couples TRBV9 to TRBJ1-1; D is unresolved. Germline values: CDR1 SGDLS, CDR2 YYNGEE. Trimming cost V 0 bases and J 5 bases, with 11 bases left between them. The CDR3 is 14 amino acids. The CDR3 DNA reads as TGTGCCAGCAGCGTAGTTGGGGATAATACTGAAGCTTTCTTT. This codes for CASSVVGDNTEAFF.

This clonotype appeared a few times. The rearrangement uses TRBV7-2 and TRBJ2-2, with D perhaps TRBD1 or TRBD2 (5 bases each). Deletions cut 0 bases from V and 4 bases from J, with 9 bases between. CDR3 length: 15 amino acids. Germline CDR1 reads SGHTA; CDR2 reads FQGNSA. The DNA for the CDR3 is TGTGCCAGCAGCTTAGCGGGGGTTAGCACCGGGGAGCTGTTTTTT. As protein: CASSLAGVSTGELFF.

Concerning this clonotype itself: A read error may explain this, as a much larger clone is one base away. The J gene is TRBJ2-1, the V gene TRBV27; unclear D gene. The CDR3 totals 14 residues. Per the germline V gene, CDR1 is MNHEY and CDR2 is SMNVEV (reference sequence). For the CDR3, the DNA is TGTGTCAGCAGTCTCCATCTATCGTACAATGAGCAGTTCTTC. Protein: CVSSLHLSYNEQFF.

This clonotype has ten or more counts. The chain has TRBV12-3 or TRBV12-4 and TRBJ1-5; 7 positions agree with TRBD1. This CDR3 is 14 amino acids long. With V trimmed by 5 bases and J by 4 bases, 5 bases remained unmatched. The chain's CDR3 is CASSGRGINQPQHF. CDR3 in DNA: TGTGCCAGCAGTGGCAGGGGGATTAATCAGCCCCAGCATTTT.

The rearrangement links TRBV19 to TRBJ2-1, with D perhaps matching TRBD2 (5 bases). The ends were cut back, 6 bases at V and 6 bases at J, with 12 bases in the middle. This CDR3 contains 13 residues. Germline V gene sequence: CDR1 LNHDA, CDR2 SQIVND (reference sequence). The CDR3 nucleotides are TGTGCCAGTAGGCCAACTAGTAGCAATGAGCAGTTCTTC. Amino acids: CASRPTSSNEQFF.

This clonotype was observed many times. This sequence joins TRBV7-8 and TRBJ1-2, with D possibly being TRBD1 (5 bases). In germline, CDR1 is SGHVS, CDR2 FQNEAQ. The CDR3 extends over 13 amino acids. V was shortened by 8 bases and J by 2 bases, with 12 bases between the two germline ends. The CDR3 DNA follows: TGTGCCAGCTCTCGGGGGAACAACTATGGCTACACCTTC. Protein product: CASSRGNNYGYTF.

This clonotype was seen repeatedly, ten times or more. The CDR3 DNA reads as TGTGCCAGCAGTACAGGGGGCGTGGAGCAGTTCTTC. It is translated as CASSTGGVEQFF. The chain joins TRBV12-3 or TRBV12-4 to TRBJ2-1; TRBD1 agrees at 9 bases. This CDR3 has 12 residues. Trimming took 5 bases from V and 10 from J; bases not matched to a gene: 3.

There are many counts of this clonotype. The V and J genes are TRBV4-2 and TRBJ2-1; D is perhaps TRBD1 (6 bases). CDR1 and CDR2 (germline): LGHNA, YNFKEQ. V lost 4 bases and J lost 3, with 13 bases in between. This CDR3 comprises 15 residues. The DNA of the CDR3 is TGTGCCAGCAGCCGCCGAGGGGGATACTACAATGAGCAGTTCTTC. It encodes CASSRRGGYYNEQFF.

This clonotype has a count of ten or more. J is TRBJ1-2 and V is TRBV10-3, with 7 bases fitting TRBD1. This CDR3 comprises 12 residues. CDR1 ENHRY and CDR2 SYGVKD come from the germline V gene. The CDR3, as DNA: TGTGCTTCCCAGGGGGAAGGGTATGGCTACACCTTC. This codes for CASQGEGYGYTF.

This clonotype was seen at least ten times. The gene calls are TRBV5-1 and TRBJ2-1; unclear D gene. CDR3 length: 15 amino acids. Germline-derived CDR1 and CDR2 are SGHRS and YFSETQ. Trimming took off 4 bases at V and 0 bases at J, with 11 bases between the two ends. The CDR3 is CASSVERHSYNEQFF. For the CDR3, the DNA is TGCGCCAGCAGCGTCGAAAGGCACTCCTACAATGAGCAGTTCTTC.

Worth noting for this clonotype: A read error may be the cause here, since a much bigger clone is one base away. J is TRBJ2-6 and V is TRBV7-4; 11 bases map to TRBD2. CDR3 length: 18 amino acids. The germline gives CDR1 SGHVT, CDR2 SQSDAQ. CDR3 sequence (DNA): TGTGCCGGCAGCCTAGGACTAGCGGGTTCGTCTGGGGCCAACGTCCTGACTTTC. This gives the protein CAGSLGLAGSSGANVLTF.

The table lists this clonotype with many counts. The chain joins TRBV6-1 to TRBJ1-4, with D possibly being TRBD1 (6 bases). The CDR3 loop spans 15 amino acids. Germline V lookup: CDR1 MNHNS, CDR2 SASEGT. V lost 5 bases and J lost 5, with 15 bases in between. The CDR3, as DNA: TGTGCCAGCAGTCTTCTAGCGGGGACAAATGAAAAACTGTTTTTT. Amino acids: CASSLLAGTNEKLFF.

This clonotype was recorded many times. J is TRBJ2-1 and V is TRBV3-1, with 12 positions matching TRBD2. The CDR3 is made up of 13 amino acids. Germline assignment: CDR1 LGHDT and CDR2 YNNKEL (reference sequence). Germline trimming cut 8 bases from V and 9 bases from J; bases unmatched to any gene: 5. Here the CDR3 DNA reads TGTGCCAGCGGGACTAGCGGGCCTCCTGAGCAGTTCTTC. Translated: CASGTSGPPEQFF.

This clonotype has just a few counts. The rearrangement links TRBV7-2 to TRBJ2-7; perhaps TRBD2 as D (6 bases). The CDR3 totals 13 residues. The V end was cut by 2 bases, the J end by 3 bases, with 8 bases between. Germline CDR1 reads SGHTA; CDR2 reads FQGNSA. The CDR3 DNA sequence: TGTGCCAGCAGCTTACGCGGGGTCTACGAGCAGTACTTC. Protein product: CASSLRGVYEQYF.

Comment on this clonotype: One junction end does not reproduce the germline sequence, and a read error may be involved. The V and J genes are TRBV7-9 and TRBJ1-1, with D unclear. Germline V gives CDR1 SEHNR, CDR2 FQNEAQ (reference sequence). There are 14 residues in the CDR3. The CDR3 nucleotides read TGTGTCAGCAGCCCGGACTCCCCAAACACTGAAGCTTTCTTT. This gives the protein CVSSPDSPNTEAFF.

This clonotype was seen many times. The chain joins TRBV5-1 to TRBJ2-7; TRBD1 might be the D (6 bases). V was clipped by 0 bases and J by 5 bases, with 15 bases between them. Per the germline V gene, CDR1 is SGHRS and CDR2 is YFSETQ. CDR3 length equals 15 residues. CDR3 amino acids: CASSLAVLQGHEQYF. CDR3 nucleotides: TGCGCCAGCAGCTTGGCCGTTTTACAGGGCCACGAGCAGTACTTC.

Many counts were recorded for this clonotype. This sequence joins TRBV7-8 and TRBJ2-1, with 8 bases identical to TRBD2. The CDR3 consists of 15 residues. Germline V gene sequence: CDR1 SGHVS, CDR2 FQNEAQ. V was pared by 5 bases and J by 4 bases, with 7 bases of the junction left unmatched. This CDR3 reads CASSTLAGFYNEQFF. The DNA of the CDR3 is TGTGCCAGCAGCACTCTAGCGGGCTTTTACAATGAGCAGTTCTTC.

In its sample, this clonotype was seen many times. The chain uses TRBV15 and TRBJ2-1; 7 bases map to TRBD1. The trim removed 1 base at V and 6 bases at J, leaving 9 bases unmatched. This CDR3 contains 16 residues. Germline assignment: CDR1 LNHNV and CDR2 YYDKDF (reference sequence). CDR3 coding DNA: TGTGCCACCAGCAGAGGAACAGGGGAGTGGGCCAATGAGCAGTTCTTC. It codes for CATSRGTGEWANEQFF.

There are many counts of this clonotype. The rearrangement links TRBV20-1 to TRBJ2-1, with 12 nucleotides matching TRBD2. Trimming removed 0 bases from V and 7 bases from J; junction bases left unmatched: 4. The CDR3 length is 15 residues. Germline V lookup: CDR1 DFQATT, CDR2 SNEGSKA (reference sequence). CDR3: CSARDASGRANEQFF. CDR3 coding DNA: TGCAGTGCTAGAGATGCTAGCGGGAGGGCTAATGAGCAGTTCTTC.

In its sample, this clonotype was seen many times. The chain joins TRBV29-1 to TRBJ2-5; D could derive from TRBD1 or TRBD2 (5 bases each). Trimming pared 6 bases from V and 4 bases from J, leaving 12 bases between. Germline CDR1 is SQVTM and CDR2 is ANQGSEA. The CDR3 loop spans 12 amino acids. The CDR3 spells CSVRDHRETQYF. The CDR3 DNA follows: TGCAGCGTCAGGGACCACCGAGAGACCCAGTACTTC.

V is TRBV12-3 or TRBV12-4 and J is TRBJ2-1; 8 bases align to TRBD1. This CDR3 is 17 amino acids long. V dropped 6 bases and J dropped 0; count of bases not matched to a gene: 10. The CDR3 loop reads CASSLRGQASSYNEQFF. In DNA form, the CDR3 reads TGTGCCAGCAGCCTGAGGGGACAGGCCAGCTCCTACAATGAGCAGTTCTTC.

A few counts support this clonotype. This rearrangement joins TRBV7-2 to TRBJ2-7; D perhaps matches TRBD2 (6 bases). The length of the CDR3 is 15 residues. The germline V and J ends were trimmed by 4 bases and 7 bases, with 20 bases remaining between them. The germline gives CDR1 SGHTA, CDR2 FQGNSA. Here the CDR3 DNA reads TGTGCCAGCAGCTCGACCTCGGGAGTGGGGCGTGAGCAGTACTTC. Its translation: CASSSTSGVGREQYF. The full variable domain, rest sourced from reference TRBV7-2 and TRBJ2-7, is GAGVSQSPSNKVTEKGKDVELRCDPISGHTALYWYRQSLGQGLEFLIYFQGNSAPDKSGLPSDRFSAERTGGSVSTLTIQRTQQEDSAVYLCASSSTSGVGREQYFGPGTRLTVT.

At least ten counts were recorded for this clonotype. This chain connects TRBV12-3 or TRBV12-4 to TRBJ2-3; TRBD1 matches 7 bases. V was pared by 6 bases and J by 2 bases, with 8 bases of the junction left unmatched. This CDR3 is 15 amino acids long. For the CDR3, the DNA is TGTGCCAGCAGCAACAGGGACAGACACACAGATACGCAGTATTTT. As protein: CASSNRDRHTDTQYF.

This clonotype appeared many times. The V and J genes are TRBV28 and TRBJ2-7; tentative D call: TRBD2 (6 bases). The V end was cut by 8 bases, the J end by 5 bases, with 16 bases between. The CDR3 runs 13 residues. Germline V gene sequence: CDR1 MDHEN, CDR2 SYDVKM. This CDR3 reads CASRGVPAHEQYF. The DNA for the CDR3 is TGTGCCAGCCGCGGGGTACCAGCCCACGAGCAGTACTTC.

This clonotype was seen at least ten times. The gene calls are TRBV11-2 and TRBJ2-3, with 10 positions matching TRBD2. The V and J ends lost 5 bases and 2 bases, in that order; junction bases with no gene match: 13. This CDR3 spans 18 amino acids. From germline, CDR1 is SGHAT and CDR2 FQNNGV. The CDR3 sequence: CASSLHGRAGGYTDTQYF. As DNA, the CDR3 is TGTGCCAGCAGCCTGCATGGGCGAGCGGGAGGGTACACAGATACGCAGTATTTT.

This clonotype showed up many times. CDR3 DNA sequence: TGCGCCAGCAGCTTGGGGTACCTCTACGAGCAGTACTTC. Residues: CASSLGYLYEQYF. The chain couples TRBV5-1 to TRBJ2-7; no definite D call. The CDR3 spans 13 residues. Germline V gene lookup returns CDR1 SGHRS and CDR2 YFSETQ. The V and J ends lost 0 bases and 3 bases respectively, with 7 bases between them.

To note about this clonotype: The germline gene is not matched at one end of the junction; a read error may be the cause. Here the CDR3 reads CTSSDQGAGANVLTF. CDR3 coding DNA: TGTACCAGCTCCGACCAGGGGGCTGGGGCCAACGTCCTGACTTTC. This chain links TRBV18 with TRBJ2-6; 7 bases agree with TRBD1. CDR1 is KGHSH and CDR2 is LQKENI in the germline V gene. The CDR3 length is 15 residues.

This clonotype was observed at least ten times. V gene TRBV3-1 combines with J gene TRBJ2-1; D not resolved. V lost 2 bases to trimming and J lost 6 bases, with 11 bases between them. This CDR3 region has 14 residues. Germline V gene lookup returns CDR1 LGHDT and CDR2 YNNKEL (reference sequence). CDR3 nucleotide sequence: TGTGCCAGCAGCCAAATGGCTAGTACCAATGAGCAGTTCTTC. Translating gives CASSQMASTNEQFF.

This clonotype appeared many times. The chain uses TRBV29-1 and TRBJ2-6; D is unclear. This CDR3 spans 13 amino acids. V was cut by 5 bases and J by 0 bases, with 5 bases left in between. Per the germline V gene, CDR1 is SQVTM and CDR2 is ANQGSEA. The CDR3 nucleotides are TGCAGCGTTAGTAGCTCTGGGGCCAACGTCCTGACTTTC. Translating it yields CSVSSSGANVLTF.